This T cell receptor (beta chain) was recovered during a study of cytomegalovirus exposure and HLA in healthy donors. The CDR3 runs 13 residues. The V and J ends lost 0 bases and 5 bases respectively, with 6 bases between them. Germline lookup yields CDR1 SGHRS and CDR2 YFSETQ. Primers: 60 Vbeta forward and 13 Jbeta reverse. Data came from immunoSEQ multiplex PCR; TCRdb stores just in-frame clones and leaves some out. This table holds around 100,000 clones, about four fifths found once. The source of this sequence is a female donor in good health and CMV-seropositive. The rearrangement links TRBV5-1 to TRBJ1-5, with TRBD1 as a possible D gene (5 bases). What was sequenced was PBMCs. The CDR3, as DNA: TGCGCCAGCAGCTTGGAGGGGCATCAGCCCCAGCATTTT. Residues: CASSLEGHQPQHF.